This T cell receptor (beta chain) appears in the sequencing data of a study of graft-versus-host responses after intestinal transplantation. Study at large: All of the recipients had induction that used anti-thymocyte globulin, then tacrolimus and steroids for two to three years.

TCRdb's table, derived via immunoSEQ multiplex PCR, lists solely in-frame clones and lacks some. The data contain tens of thousands of clones, roughly 91% of them seen just once; the ten biggest clones take up 0.1%. General observations from the study: In recipient marrow, GvH clones were found, and some appeared first in ileum or blood. Allografts carried high graft-versus-host to host-versus-graft clonal ratios in patients having graft-donor T cell macrochimerism. Early after transplant, HvG clones declined as circulating GvH clones peaked.

Comment on this clone: Its antigen is unknown.

This CDR3 contains 15 residues. V dropped 0 bases and J dropped 7 bases, with 10 bases sitting between them. Germline V gene sequence: CDR1 MNHEY, CDR2 SVGAGI. Sequenced material: unstimulated CD4+ T cells sorted from spleen or lymph node cells, taken before intestinal transplant. The sequence derives from a human donor who received an intestinal transplant. V is TRBV6-5 and J is TRBJ1-6; D gene unclear. DNA for the CDR3: TGTGCCAGCAGTTACTCGGGAGATGAGAATTCACCCCTCCACTTT. It specifies CASSYSGDENSPLHF.